Given below is one T cell receptor beta chain in context. Its antigen is currently not known. No qualities accompany the bases; no much larger clone lies one base away. This entry is derived from a study of somatic mutations in cytotoxic T cells in rheumatoid arthritis (dated by TCRdb to the late 2010s). For the wider study: Peripheral blood (roughly 33 ml EDTA) was collected from patients immediately after diagnosis and before any treatment began. Sorted V beta1+ cells also underwent TCRB sequencing, and some V beta antibody-stained T-cell populations were flow-sorted at nearly 100% purity on a FACSAria II or Sony SH800. TCRB deep sequencing covered approximately 64 patients with rheumatoid arthritis along with 15 to 25 healthy controls. Patients and controls did not essentially differ in median age, which was nearly identical between the groups. To characterize clonality, the study used TCRB deep sequencing while asking whether somatic mutations are carried by expanded CD8+ T-cell clones in newly diagnosed, untreated rheumatoid arthritis. Study-level results and caveats: In about an eighth of the roughly 65 patients, more than 20% of CD8+ cells belonged to the largest CD8+ clone, while several identical CD8+ TCRB sequences were shared between blood and synovial fluid. The finding that TRBV07 was slightly underrepresented in patients was left unadjusted for multiple comparisons. In patients, CD8+ clonality rose with age (Spearman r ~ 0.46), which was not the case in healthy controls. Viral specificity could not be ruled out by absence from virus-specific databases, and the antigen targets of the expanded CD8+ clones remained unknown. CD8+ T-cell clonality in rheumatoid arthritis patients was not significantly different from that in age-matched healthy controls.

TCRB CDR3 sequencing used the immunoSEQ assay on genomic DNA. As for the original processing: Patient CD8+ clones larger than 1% were compared against published virus-specific TCRB sequences, and only a few matched. Only productive TCRB rearrangements were included in the analyses. Defining a clone by its unique TCRB CDR3 sequence, the study calculated clonality as a productive clonality index derived from Shannon entropy. To calculate repertoire overlap between two samples, the template counts of each clone were considered relative to each sample's total templates. Flow cytometry-measured V-gene usage correlated with V-gene usage from TCRB sequencing, with a Spearman r of about 0.64. Drawn from immuneACCESS, this table holds only the in-frame rearrangements with V and J called that TCRdb kept. Clones are partly lost; checked studies trace under half to an unresolved V gene and leave the rest unexplained. The V and J calls and clone size come from that table; D and trimming were worked out from the DNA. This sample has more than 11,000 clones in its table, and roughly 87% of those were observed once. The top ten hold over 25% of the sample.

CD4+ and CD8+ cells were isolated by positive magnetic bead selection on an AutoMACS, and purity was checked by flow cytometry. Clonal expansions were first screened by flow cytometry with a TCR V beta antibody panel, then characterized by TCRB deep sequencing of sorted CD8+ fractions. Peripheral blood mononuclear cells were obtained using density gradient separation with Ficoll-Paque PLUS. Using Nucleospin Tissue or Tissue XS kits, DNA was extracted from CD4-enriched, CD8-enriched or PBMC samples, with quantification by a Qubit 2.0 fluorometer. There are 13 amino acids in the CDR3, from cysteine to phenylalanine inclusive. Only the CDR3 portion is preserved as DNA: 39 bases, with reading frame beginning at the first base. CDR1 and CDR2 were assigned from the germline V gene as MGHDK and SYGVNS. V loses 6 bases of germline sequence and J loses 1 base, and the interval between the two ends is 9 bases.

Sequencing input: CD8+ T cells sorted from blood. The chain employs TRBV25-1 and TRBJ1-1; no D gene can be assigned with confidence. The source of this sequence is an adult with rheumatoid arthritis. The DNA sequence is TGTGCCAGCAGCGACAATTGGAACACTGAAGCTTTCTTT. This is translated as CASSDNWNTEAFF.